These 32 T cell receptor beta chains were all obtained from the same sample, sequenced in a study of T-cell reconstitution after alpha-beta-depleted transplantation in children. Unique molecular identifiers were incorporated into the prepared TCRbeta library. TCRdb reprocessed the PCR reads with MiXCR, giving one entry per CDR3 protein. The repertoire consists of some 29,000 distinct CDR3 sequences, with about 6.2% occurring once and the leading ten covering about 7%. The sample consisted of PBMCs, mostly from graft donor cells, taken 180 days after TCRalphabeta/CD19-depleted stem cell transplant. The receptor source for this set is a male patient between 5 and 17 years old who had a stem cell transplant for acute myeloid leukemia, so the T cells may come from the graft donor.

This clonotype was recorded many times. The rearrangement joins TRBV6-5 to TRBJ1-2; TRBD1 matches 10 bases. The length of the CDR3 is 13 residues. Per germline, CDR1 MNHEY and CDR2 SVGAGI. The ends lost 5 bases at V and 8 bases at J; junction bases unmatched: 5. The CDR3 loop reads CASSRDRGGGYTF. The CDR3 region has the DNA TGTGCCAGCAGTAGGGACAGGGGAGGCGGCTACACCTTC.

The sample holds many counts of this clonotype. One end of the junction does not line up with germline, which may come from a read error. Here the CDR3 reads CASSTPGLAGGPWNF. The CDR3 bases are TGTGCCAGCAGTACACCGGGACTAGCGGGAGGGCCGTGGAACTTC. The chain has TRBV6-2 or TRBV6-3 and TRBJ2-4, with 16 positions matching TRBD2. Germline values: CDR1 MNHEY, CDR2 SVGEGT. There are 15 residues in the CDR3.

The table lists this clonotype with many counts. J is TRBJ2-3 and V is TRBV10-3; unclear D gene. The germline V gene encodes CDR1 ENHRY and CDR2 SYGVKD. The CDR3 sequence is 13 residues long. Trimming took 7 bases from V and 0 from J, leaving 8 bases between them. In DNA, the CDR3 is TGTGCCATCATCCCGGACAGCACAGATACGCAGTATTTT. Translation: CAIIPDSTDTQYF.

As concerns this clonotype: With a much larger clone just one base away, this may be a read error. J is TRBJ1-5 and V is TRBV18; D not certain. This CDR3 has 14 amino acids. Looked up from germline, CDR1 is KGHSH and CDR2 is LQKENI. Trimming stripped 4 bases from V and 5 bases from J, with 12 bases between. The CDR3 DNA reads TGTGCCAGCTCACTCGGTGGGGAGGATCAGCCCCAGCATTTT. This encodes CASSLGGEDQPQHF.

This clonotype was seen at least ten times. The V and J genes are TRBV27 and TRBJ2-1, with 10 nucleotides matching TRBD2. V lost 3 bases and J lost 4; bases outside the gene matches: 12. There are 18 residues in the CDR3. Per germline, CDR1 MNHEY and CDR2 SMNVEV (reference sequence). CDR3 sequence: CASSFGLAGAVDYNEQFF. The CDR3 DNA reads TGTGCCAGCAGTTTTGGGCTAGCGGGAGCCGTCGATTACAATGAGCAGTTCTTC.

This clonotype was counted many times. The CDR3: CASSAFMVSSYEQFF. CDR3 bases: TGTGCCAGCAGCGCTTTTATGGTGAGCTCGTATGAGCAGTTCTTC. The chain couples TRBV3-1 to TRBJ2-1; no clear D gene. Deletions cut 5 bases from V and 8 bases from J, with 19 bases between. The CDR3 sequence is 15 residues long. Germline V CDR1 and CDR2: LGHDT, YNNKEL (reference sequence).

This clonotype was seen ten or more times. The J gene is TRBJ2-2, the V gene TRBV7-8, with D perhaps TRBD2 (6 bases). Germline loops: CDR1 SGHVS, CDR2 FQNEAQ. The ends were cut back, 1 base at V and 0 bases at J, with 9 bases in the middle. The CDR3 spans 16 residues. CDR3 DNA sequence: TGTGCCAGCAGCTTAGGAGGAGGGGCGAACACCGGGGAGCTGTTTTTT. Its protein product is CASSLGGGANTGELFF.

In its sample, this clonotype was seen many times. One junction end does not reproduce the germline sequence, and a read error may be involved. The V gene is TRBV14, the J gene TRBJ1-2, with no clear D. Germline CDR1 is SGHDN and CDR2 is FVKESK. This CDR3 contains 14 residues. The DNA for the CDR3 is TGTGTCAGCAGCGATAATGGGAGAGCCTATGGCTACACCTTC. It specifies CVSSDNGRAYGYTF.

This clonotype was seen a few times. The chain is built from TRBV19 and TRBJ1-4; D is uncertain. With 1 base removed from V and 5 bases from J, the gap between germline ends came to 5 bases. Germline V lookup: CDR1 LNHDA, CDR2 SQIVND (reference sequence). The CDR3 has 13 residues. The CDR3 nucleotides are TGTGCCAGTAGTATAGGCCCGAATGAAAAACTGTTTTTT. Translation gives CASSIGPNEKLFF.

This clonotype has ten or more counts. The gene calls are TRBV20-1 and TRBJ1-5; 12 positions match TRBD1. V shed 6 bases, J shed 0 bases, and the junction held 6 bases outside the gene matches. This CDR3 contains 16 residues. Germline V gene data show CDR1 as DFQATT and CDR2 as SNEGSKA (reference sequence). CDR3 in amino acids: CSARDRGLGSNQPQHF. In nucleotides, the CDR3 is TGCAGTGCGAGGGACAGGGGGCTCGGTAGCAATCAGCCCCAGCATTTT.

This clonotype was seen ten or more times. This chain joins TRBV20-1 and TRBJ2-3; 10 bases are a match to TRBD2. The CDR3 spans 17 residues. CDR1 is DFQATT, CDR2 SNEGSKA, per germline (reference sequence). J lost 5 bases, V lost 0 bases, and 11 bases had no gene match. This CDR3 is CSARDPNSSGRIDTQYF. The CDR3, as DNA: TGCAGTGCTAGAGATCCGAACTCTAGCGGGAGAATAGATACGCAGTATTTT.

This clonotype was seen repeatedly, ten times or more. The V and J genes are TRBV3-1 and TRBJ2-7; 10 nucleotides line up with TRBD2. In germline, CDR1 is LGHDT, CDR2 YNNKEL (reference sequence). The CDR3 is 14 amino acids. Trimming removed 4 bases from V and 4 bases from J; junction bases left unmatched: 4. This CDR3 reads CASSPGTSVYEQYF. Written as DNA, the CDR3 is TGTGCCAGCAGCCCCGGGACTAGCGTATACGAGCAGTACTTC.

This clonotype was observed at least ten times. The CDR3 sequence is CASSPGLAGAFYEQYV. The CDR3 coding sequence is TGCGCCAGCAGCCCGGGACTAGCGGGGGCCTTCTACGAGCAGTACGTC. This sequence joins TRBV5-1 and TRBJ2-7, with 14 bases identical to TRBD2. Germline CDR1 is SGHRS and CDR2 is YFSETQ. The CDR3 is 16 residues long. Unmatched junction bases numbered 6, after V lost 4 bases and J lost 3 bases.

This clonotype was found many times. This sequence joins TRBV29-1 and TRBJ2-7; tentatively, D is TRBD1 (8 bases). The germline CDR1 and CDR2 sequences are SQVTM and ANQGSEA. The length of the CDR3 is 14 residues. Trimming cost V 3 bases and J 3 bases, with 15 bases left between them. The CDR3 here is CSVDGQGGGYEQYF. CDR3 DNA sequence: TGCAGCGTTGATGGACAGGGCGGGGGCTACGAGCAGTACTTC.

This clonotype was observed many times. This rearrangement joins TRBV18 to TRBJ2-7; tentatively, D is TRBD2 (5 bases). The CDR3 runs 14 residues. The germline gives CDR1 KGHSH, CDR2 LQKENI. Trimming cost V 6 bases and J 5 bases, with 17 bases left between them. In DNA, the CDR3 is TGTGCCAGCTCGTCAGTGAGGGAAGGGAACGAGCAGTACTTC. Translated, it gives CASSSVREGNEQYF.

This clonotype counts as medium-sized. The V call is TRBV7-9, the J call TRBJ1-1, with D possibly matching TRBD1 (5 bases). The CDR3 runs 15 residues. Trimming took 4 bases from V and 0 from J, leaving 12 bases between them. The V gene's germline CDR1 is SEHNR and CDR2 FQNEAQ (reference sequence). The CDR3 DNA reads as TGTGCCAGCAGCTCACCGGGACGGTTGAACACTGAAGCTTTCTTT. It specifies CASSSPGRLNTEAFF.

By share, this clonotype counts as medium-sized. This chain links TRBV3-1 with TRBJ2-5; perhaps TRBD2 as D (6 bases). V was clipped by 3 bases and J by 5 bases, with 22 bases between them. Germline values: CDR1 LGHDT, CDR2 YNNKEL (reference sequence). CDR3 length equals 17 residues. CDR3: CASSHLTLGLLGETQYF. The CDR3 coding sequence is TGTGCCAGCAGCCATCTTACCCTGGGACTGCTGGGGGAGACCCAGTACTTC.

The rearrangement joins TRBV29-1 to TRBJ1-1, with D unresolved. Trimming took off 0 bases at V and 7 bases at J, with 6 bases between the two ends. Germline values: CDR1 SQVTM, CDR2 ANQGSEA. The CDR3 loop spans 11 amino acids. The CDR3 region is CSVEEASEAFF. As DNA, the CDR3 is TGCAGCGTTGAAGAAGCGAGTGAAGCTTTCTTT.

This clonotype came up many times. This chain joins TRBV11-2 and TRBJ2-1; the D gene could be TRBD1 or TRBD2 (5 bases each). The germline CDR1 and CDR2 sequences are SGHAT and FQNNGV. The V end lost 0 bases, the J end lost 0 bases, and 15 bases lay between the germline ends. The CDR3 covers 18 residues. The DNA for the CDR3 is TGTGCCAGCAGCTTAGATCCGAGGGGTCTCCGCTCCTACAATGAGCAGTTCTTC. This gives the protein CASSLDPRGLRSYNEQFF.

This clonotype was seen repeatedly, ten times or more. The rearrangement joins TRBV3-1 to TRBJ2-7; 7 bases line up with TRBD1. V was clipped by 4 bases and J by 4 bases; unmatched bases: 4. The CDR3 totals 13 residues. From germline, CDR1 is LGHDT and CDR2 YNNKEL (reference sequence). CDR3 sequence (DNA): TGTGCCAGCAGCCGGAAACAGGGGTACGAGCAGTACTTC. Translated, it gives CASSRKQGYEQYF.

This clonotype was detected a few times. The rearrangement joins TRBV21-1 to TRBJ2-2; the table calls TRBD2, which could not be checked here. TRBV21-1 is termed a pseudogene. The CDR3 contains 13 residues. The CDR3 DNA is TGTGCCAGCAGCATGGGAGCCACCGGGGAGCTGTTTTTT. Encoded protein: CASSMGATGELFF.

Many counts were recorded for this clonotype. The rearrangement joins TRBV2 to TRBJ2-5, with D possibly TRBD1 on 6 matching bases. The ends were cut back, 8 bases at V and 1 base at J, with 17 bases in the middle. The CDR3 is made up of 15 amino acids. The germline CDR1 and CDR2 sequences are SNHLY and FYNNEI. The CDR3 bases are TGTGCCAGCCAGGATGGACAGACAGGCCAAGAGACCCAGTACTTC. Protein product: CASQDGQTGQETQYF.

At least ten counts were recorded for this clonotype. The V gene is TRBV12-3 or TRBV12-4, the J gene TRBJ2-3; 10 nucleotides align to TRBD2. After removal of 3 bases from V and 2 bases from J, the junction contained 5 bases not matched to a gene. The CDR3 runs to 16 residues. CDR3 sequence reads: CASSLGLAGVTDTQYF. CDR3 nucleotides: TGTGCCAGCAGTTTGGGGCTAGCGGGAGTCACAGATACGCAGTATTTT.

This clonotype was seen repeatedly, ten times or more. The rearrangement joins TRBV29-1 to TRBJ2-5; tentatively, D is TRBD2 (6 bases). The CDR3 extends over 14 amino acids. CDR1 is SQVTM, CDR2 ANQGSEA, per germline. Between the trimmed V and J ends, which lost 4 bases and 3 bases, there was a span of 15 bases. The DNA for the CDR3 is TGCAGCGTTGGCAATAGCGGCGGGAAAGAGACCCAGTACTTC. This codes for CSVGNSGGKETQYF.

This clonotype was seen ten or more times. The rearrangement uses TRBV6-2 or TRBV6-3 and TRBJ1-1, with TRBD1 identical over 7 bases. The CDR3 sequence is 17 residues long. The germline V gene has CDR1 MNHEY and CDR2 SVGEGT. V gave up 2 bases and J gave up 0 bases; unmatched junction bases: 9. CDR3 nucleotide sequence: TGTGCCAGCAGTTACCGTACCCCGGGACAGATGAACACTGAAGCTTTCTTT. It is translated as CASSYRTPGQMNTEAFF.

This clonotype occurred many times. The J gene is TRBJ2-7, the V gene TRBV6-5; 11 bases are a match to TRBD2. There are 15 residues in the CDR3. V lost 5 bases to trimming and J lost 3 bases; unmatched junction nucleotides: 6. From germline, CDR1 is MNHEY and CDR2 SVGAGI. The CDR3 region is CASSLTSGIRYEQYF. In DNA, the CDR3 is TGTGCCAGCAGTCTGACTAGCGGGATACGCTACGAGCAGTACTTC.

This clonotype was counted many times. V is TRBV28 and J is TRBJ2-7, with D unresolved. V was clipped by 3 bases and J by 0 bases, with 15 bases between them. The CDR3 runs 16 residues. Germline CDR1 reads MDHEN; CDR2 reads SYDVKM. The CDR3 here is CASSFSAAFHSYEQYF. CDR3 nucleotide sequence: TGTGCCAGCAGTTTTAGTGCAGCATTTCACTCCTACGAGCAGTACTTC.

This clonotype was counted many times. V usage is TRBV6-5 and J usage is TRBJ1-3; possible D gene TRBD1, 5 bases. Between the trimmed V and J ends, which lost 6 bases and 5 bases, there was a span of 17 bases. The CDR3 consists of 15 residues. CDR1 is MNHEY, CDR2 SVGAGI, per germline. The CDR3 region is CASSQRGGGRNTIYF. The CDR3 nucleotides read TGTGCCAGCAGCCAGCGCGGGGGTGGAAGAAACACCATATATTTT.

This clonotype appeared many times. V usage is TRBV11-2 and J usage is TRBJ2-7; TRBD1 aligns across 11 bases. Looked up from germline, CDR1 is SGHAT and CDR2 is FQNNGV. Trimming at V came to 1 base and at J to 5 bases, leaving 7 bases not matched to a gene. The CDR3 is 16 amino acids. CDR3 residues: CASSLGTGGDRHEQYF. The CDR3 DNA reads TGTGCCAGCAGCTTAGGGACAGGGGGCGACCGACACGAGCAGTACTTC.

This clonotype was detected ten times or more. The V gene is TRBV7-9, the J gene TRBJ2-5, with 11 nucleotides matching TRBD2. Germline CDR1 SEHNR, CDR2 FQNEAQ (reference sequence). Germline trimming cut 1 base from V and 6 bases from J; bases unmatched to any gene: 10. This CDR3 region has 17 residues. The CDR3 region is CASSLEVSGRAGKTQYF. The CDR3 DNA follows: TGTGCCAGCAGCTTAGAGGTTAGCGGGAGGGCCGGGAAGACCCAGTACTTC.

By its share, this clonotype is medium-sized. The genes are TRBV2 and TRBJ1-4; the match to TRBD1 covers 8 bases. With 8 bases clipped from V and 8 bases from J, the junction kept 10 bases outside the gene matches. The CDR3 extends over 14 amino acids. The germline V gene has CDR1 SNHLY and CDR2 FYNNEI. CDR3 in amino acids: CASLAGQAGEKLFF. CDR3 sequence (DNA): TGTGCCAGCTTAGCGGGACAGGCGGGAGAAAAACTGTTTTTT. Combining the CDR3 with reference TRBV2 and TRBJ1-4 gives the whole variable domain EPEVTQTPSHQVTQMGQEVILRCVPISNHLYFYWYRQILGQKVEFLVSFYNNEISEKSEIFDDQFSVERPDGSNFTLKIRSTKLEDSAMYFCASLAGQAGEKLFFGSGTQLSVL.

This clonotype was counted many times. This chain uses TRBV5-1 with TRBJ1-1, with a weak D call TRBD1 (6 bases). The CDR3 covers 13 residues. Germline V CDR1 and CDR2: SGHRS, YFSETQ. With 4 bases removed from V and 11 bases from J, the gap between germline ends came to 18 bases. The CDR3 reads CASSQTGGGYAFF. The DNA for the CDR3 is TGCGCCAGCAGCCAGACGGGGGGGGGCTATGCTTTCTTT.